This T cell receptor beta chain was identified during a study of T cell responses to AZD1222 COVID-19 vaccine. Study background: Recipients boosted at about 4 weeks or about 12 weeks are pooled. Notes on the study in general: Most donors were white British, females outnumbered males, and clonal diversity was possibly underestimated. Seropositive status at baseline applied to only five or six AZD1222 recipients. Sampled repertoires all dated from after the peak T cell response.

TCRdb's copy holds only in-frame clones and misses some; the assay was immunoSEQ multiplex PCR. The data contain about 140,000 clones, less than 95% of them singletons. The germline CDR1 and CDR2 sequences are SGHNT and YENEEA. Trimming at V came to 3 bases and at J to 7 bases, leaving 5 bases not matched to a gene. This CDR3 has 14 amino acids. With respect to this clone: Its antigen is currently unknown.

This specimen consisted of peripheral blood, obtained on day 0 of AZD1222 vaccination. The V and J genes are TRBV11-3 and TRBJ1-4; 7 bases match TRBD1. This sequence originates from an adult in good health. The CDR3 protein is CASSFRAGGEKLFF. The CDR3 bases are TGTGCCAGCAGCTTCAGGGCAGGGGGTGAAAAACTGTTTTTT.